The source of this TCR beta chain is a study of T cells expressing NK-cell markers. As for the study in general: Sorted CD3+CD56+NKG2C+, CD3+CD56+NKG2C- and CD3+CD56-NKG2C+ T cells provided the TCR beta repertoires. General study points: The share of CD8+ T cells held by dominant NKG2C+ clonotypes was 1.0-7.0% in about six donors.

Turning to this clonotype: The antigen is unknown.

Generation of TCR beta cDNA was performed by 5'RACE template switching incorporating UMIs. Reanalyzing the 5' RACE reads, TCRdb keeps one entry per CDR3 protein, without DNA. The specimen's table records some 300,000 distinct CDR3 sequences. Specimen: blood T cells: a sorted CD56 or NKG2C T cell subset, CD4+ or CD8+ T cells, or bulk PBMC T cells (not recorded which). The source is a man aged 18 to 29 in good health.

The CDR3 sequence is CASSYPGTGRPASTDTQYF. V is TRBV6-5 and J is TRBJ2-3; TCRdb reports TRBD1, a call that lacks DNA to check it against. In germline, CDR1 is MNHEY, CDR2 SVGAGI. The CDR3 runs to 19 residues.